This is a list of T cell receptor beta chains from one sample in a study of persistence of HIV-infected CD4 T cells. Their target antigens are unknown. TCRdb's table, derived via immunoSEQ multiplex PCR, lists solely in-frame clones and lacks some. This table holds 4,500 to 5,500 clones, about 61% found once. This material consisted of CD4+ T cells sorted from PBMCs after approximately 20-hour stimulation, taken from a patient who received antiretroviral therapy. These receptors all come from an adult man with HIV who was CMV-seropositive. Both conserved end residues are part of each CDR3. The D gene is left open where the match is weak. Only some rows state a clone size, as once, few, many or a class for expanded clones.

CDR3 protein: CASSQDSVTQYF
CDR3 DNA: TGTGCCAGCAGCCAAGATTCGGTGACCCAGTACTTC
D gene: -
J gene: TRBJ2-5
clone size: -
V gene: TRBV3-1/TRBV3-2

CDR3 protein: CATRGALRTGELFF
CDR3 DNA: TGTGCCACCAGGGGGGCCCTCAGGACCGGGGAGCTGTTTTTT
D gene: -
J gene: TRBJ2-2
clone size: -
V gene: TRBV24-1

CDR3 protein: CASSQGEATRAGKTQYF
CDR3 DNA: TGTGCCAGCAGCCAAGGGGAGGCCACGCGAGCCGGGAAGACCCAGTACTTC
D gene: -
J gene: TRBJ2-5
clone size: -
V gene: TRBV3-1/TRBV3-2

CDR3 protein: CASSSTGMQNTEAFF
CDR3 DNA: TGTGCCAGCAGTTCTACGGGGATGCAGAACACTGAAGCTTTCTTT
D gene: -
J gene: TRBJ1-1
clone size: -
V gene: TRBV28

CDR3 protein: CASWAGGGGSYEQYF
CDR3 DNA: TGTGCCAGCTGGGCGGGGGGAGGAGGCTCCTACGAGCAGTACTTC
D gene: TRBD2
J gene: TRBJ2-7
clone size: -
V gene: TRBV28

CDR3 protein: CASSAVQGANTGELFF
CDR3 DNA: TGTGCCAGCAGCGCGGTACAGGGCGCGAACACCGGGGAGCTGTTTTTT
D gene: -
J gene: TRBJ2-2
clone size: -
V gene: TRBV7-2

CDR3 protein: CAWSAGPNTQYF
CDR3 DNA: TGTGCCTGGAGTGCAGGGCCGAATACGCAGTATTTT
D gene: -
J gene: TRBJ2-3
clone size: -
V gene: TRBV30

CDR3 protein: CASSPQGPGTEAFF
CDR3 DNA: TGTGCCAGCTCACCACAGGGGCCGGGCACTGAAGCTTTCTTT
D gene: -
J gene: TRBJ1-1
clone size: -
V gene: TRBV18

CDR3 protein: CASSQDPLAGINTQYF
CDR3 DNA: TGTGCCAGCAGCCAAGATCCCCTAGCGGGAATAAATACGCAGTATTTT
D gene: TRBD2
J gene: TRBJ2-3
clone size: -
V gene: TRBV4-2

CDR3 protein: CASTLPGYEQYF
CDR3 DNA: TGTGCCAGCACCCTTCCGGGATACGAGCAGTACTTC
D gene: -
J gene: TRBJ2-7
clone size: once
V gene: TRBV28

CDR3 protein: CASSLGAANGAYNEQFF
CDR3 DNA: TGTGCCAGCAGCCTCGGGGCAGCCAATGGCGCCTACAATGAGCAGTTCTTC
D gene: -
J gene: TRBJ2-1
clone size: -
V gene: TRBV7-6

CDR3 protein: CASSPQTGGPNQPQHF
CDR3 DNA: TGTGCCAGCTCACCTCAGACAGGGGGCCCCAATCAGCCCCAGCATTTT
D gene: TRBD1
J gene: TRBJ1-5
clone size: -
V gene: TRBV18

CDR3 protein: CASRPTGGTGELFF
CDR3 DNA: TGTGCCAGCAGACCAACAGGGGGGACCGGGGAGCTGTTTTTT
D gene: TRBD1
J gene: TRBJ2-2
clone size: -
V gene: TRBV7-9

CDR3 protein: CASSLGVPGAYGYTF
CDR3 DNA: TGCGCCAGCAGCCTGGGGGTTCCCGGGGCCTATGGCTACACCTTC
D gene: -
J gene: TRBJ1-2
clone size: -
V gene: TRBV5-1

CDR3 protein: CASSLQRRQYF
CDR3 DNA: TGTGCCAGCAGTTTACAGAGAAGGCAGTACTTC
D gene: -
J gene: TRBJ2-4
clone size: -
V gene: TRBV6-5

CDR3 protein: CASGSGANSYNEQFF
CDR3 DNA: TGTGCTAGTGGGTCCGGGGCGAACTCCTACAATGAGCAGTTCTTC
D gene: -
J gene: TRBJ2-1
clone size: -
V gene: TRBV12-5

CDR3 protein: CASRGVIHYNSPLHF
CDR3 DNA: TGTGCCAGCAGAGGGGTGATCCATTATAATTCACCCCTCCACTTT
D gene: -
J gene: TRBJ1-6
clone size: -
V gene: TRBV27